Below are 25 T cell receptor beta chains sequenced from a single sample in a study of blood T cell repertoires in COVID-19. The method was immunoSEQ multiplex PCR; TCRdb's version includes in-frame clones alone and lacks a portion of them. The sample has about 480,000 clones, 85% to 90% seen once. Material: peripheral blood. These receptors all stem from a woman between 50 and 59 years old with COVID-19, enrolled during active disease.

The chain employs TRBV27 and TRBJ1-1; 7 bases are a match to TRBD1. Germline values: CDR1 MNHEY, CDR2 SMNVEV (reference sequence). This CDR3 spans 15 amino acids. With 4 bases clipped from V and 0 bases from J, the junction kept 5 bases outside the gene matches. CDR3 in DNA: TGTGCCAGCAGTTCTCACAGGGGCGTGAACACTGAAGCTTTCTTT. Translating it yields CASSSHRGVNTEAFF.

This chain uses TRBV9 with TRBJ2-3, with TRBD2 matching over 11 bases. Losses at the gene ends were 0 bases for V and 6 bases for J; bases not matched to a gene: 6. Germline CDR1 is SGDLS and CDR2 is YYNGEE. The CDR3 sequence is 16 residues long. CDR3 DNA sequence: TGTGCCAGCAGCGTAGCTGGTAGCGGGGGGGCGGATACGCAGTATTTT. It encodes CASSVAGSGGADTQYF.

The chain's CDR3 is CASSRETTGVTGELFF. CDR3 bases: TGCGCCAGCAGCCGCGAAACGACAGGGGTCACCGGGGAGCTGTTTTTT. This chain uses TRBV5-1 with TRBJ2-2; 8 bases map to TRBD1. CDR3 length: 16 amino acids. Unmatched junction bases numbered 9, after V lost 4 bases and J lost 4 bases. Germline CDR1 is SGHRS and CDR2 is YFSETQ.

V usage is TRBV9 and J usage is TRBJ1-1; 9 positions agree with TRBD1. Per germline, CDR1 SGDLS and CDR2 YYNGEE. CDR3 length: 16 residues. J gave up 1 base and V 3 bases, and 7 bases lay outside the gene matches. The CDR3 reads CASSEGQGGGNTEAFF. The CDR3, as DNA: TGTGCCAGCAGCGAGGGACAGGGCGGGGGGAACACTGAAGCTTTCTTT.

The chain combines TRBV6-5 with TRBJ1-3; D possibly corresponds to TRBD1 (6 bases). Trimming removed 5 bases from V and 0 bases from J, with 8 bases in between. Per germline, CDR1 MNHEY and CDR2 SVGAGI. The CDR3 spans 14 residues. The DNA for the CDR3 is TGTGCCAGCAGTACAGGGACCTCTGGAAACACCATATATTTT. This codes for CASSTGTSGNTIYF.

The chain has TRBV9 and TRBJ1-2, with 9 nucleotides matching TRBD1. With 0 bases clipped from V and 7 bases from J, the junction kept 7 bases outside the gene matches. The CDR3 spans 15 residues. CDR1 SGDLS and CDR2 YYNGEE come from the germline V gene. CDR3: CASSVAQGARGGYTF. CDR3 in DNA: TGTGCCAGCAGCGTAGCACAGGGGGCGAGGGGTGGCTACACCTTC.

The chain couples TRBV13 to TRBJ1-2; the D is unclear. V was trimmed by 5 bases and J by 4 bases, leaving 14 bases between them. The CDR3 has 14 amino acids. Germline assignment: CDR1 PRHDT and CDR2 FYEKMQ (reference sequence). CDR3 amino acids: CASSASGELYGYTF. For the CDR3, the DNA is TGTGCCAGCAGCGCGAGCGGGGAACTCTATGGCTACACCTTC.

This clone appeared a few times. The chain links TRBV2 to TRBJ1-3; D call uncertain. This CDR3 has 14 residues. Germline CDR1 is SNHLY and CDR2 is FYNNEI. V was clipped by 7 bases and J by 3 bases, with 13 bases between them. The DNA for the CDR3 is TGTGCCAGCAAGGATGACTCGGGTGGAAACACCATATATTTT. Translation gives CASKDDSGGNTIYF.

This chain links TRBV27 with TRBJ1-1; maybe TRBD1 (6 bases). This CDR3 has 15 residues. CDR1 and CDR2 from the germline V gene are MNHEY and SMNVEV (reference sequence). Trimming took off 5 bases at V and 4 bases at J, with 17 bases between the two ends. For the CDR3, the DNA is TGTGCCAGCAGTCAGCAGGGGCTGGGGCGCACTGAAGCTTTCTTT. Encoded protein: CASSQQGLGRTEAFF.

This rearrangement joins TRBV5-5 to TRBJ2-1; tentative D call: TRBD1 (5 bases). There are 16 residues in the CDR3. CDR1 is SGHKS, CDR2 YYEKEE, per germline (reference sequence). V was trimmed by 2 bases and J by 1 base, leaving 13 bases between them. In nucleotides, the CDR3 is TGTGCCAGCAGCTTTATCGACAGCGAATCCTACAATGAGCAGTTCTTC. It is translated as CASSFIDSESYNEQFF.

This clone showed up just once. The chain couples TRBV30 to TRBJ2-7; TRBD1 might be the D (6 bases). V dropped 0 bases and J dropped 0 bases, with 12 bases sitting between them. Germline CDR1 and CDR2: GTSNPN and SVGIG (reference sequence). This CDR3 region has 15 residues. The CDR3 loop is CAWSVGGLGSYEQYF. Here the CDR3 DNA reads TGTGCCTGGAGTGTAGGGGGTCTGGGCTCCTACGAGCAGTACTTC.

The chain links TRBV9 to TRBJ2-2; D gene ambiguous. Germline V gene lookup returns CDR1 SGDLS and CDR2 YYNGEE. This CDR3 comprises 13 residues. V was trimmed by 6 bases and J by 3 bases, leaving 9 bases between them. The CDR3 loop reads CASMPGYTGELFF. Here the CDR3 DNA reads TGTGCCAGCATGCCCGGGTACACCGGGGAGCTGTTTTTT.

Regarding this clone: Other DNA variants within this sample encode the same CDR3. The gene calls are TRBV2 and TRBJ2-7; TRBD2 matches at 10 bases. The J segment lost 0 bases and the V segment lost 6 bases, leaving 2 bases of the junction unmatched. The CDR3 is 14 amino acids. CDR1 SNHLY and CDR2 FYNNEI come from the germline V gene. The chain's CDR3 is CASRERGGSYEQYF. The CDR3, as DNA: TGTGCCAGCAGAGAGCGGGGGGGCTCCTACGAGCAGTACTTC.

On this clone itself: The same CDR3 arises from other DNA sequences in this sample as well. The V and J genes are TRBV19 and TRBJ1-5, with 7 bases lining up with TRBD1. V dropped 6 bases and J dropped 2; count of bases not matched to a gene: 4. The CDR3 spans 14 residues. Germline loops: CDR1 LNHDA, CDR2 SQIVND (reference sequence). The CDR3 coding sequence is TGTGCCAGTAGCCGCACAGGGGGCAATCAGCCCCAGCATTTT. It translates to CASSRTGGNQPQHF.

This chain connects TRBV7-9 to TRBJ1-1; D perhaps matches TRBD1 (5 bases). The germline V gene has CDR1 SEHNR and CDR2 FQNEAQ (reference sequence). V was pared by 5 bases and J by 3 bases, with 16 bases between. The CDR3 has 15 residues. CDR3 nucleotides: TGTGCCAGCAGCGAGCCCAGGGTAGGGGACACTGAAGCTTTCTTT. The encoded protein is CASSEPRVGDTEAFF.

The J gene is TRBJ1-3, the V gene TRBV5-4; weak D call: TRBD1 (6 bases). Germline V gene lookup returns CDR1 SGHNT and CDR2 YYREEE (reference sequence). V lost 4 bases, J lost 1 base, and 12 bases lay in between. This CDR3 spans 15 amino acids. The chain's CDR3 is CASSPQRGSGNTIYF. In DNA, the CDR3 is TGTGCCAGCAGCCCACAAAGGGGGTCTGGAAACACCATATATTTT.

A word on this clone: Other DNA sequences in the sample encode the same CDR3. V is TRBV19 and J is TRBJ1-6, with 10 bases fitting TRBD1. The length of the CDR3 is 15 residues. Germline CDR1 and CDR2: LNHDA and SQIVND (reference sequence). V gave up 4 bases and J gave up 9 bases; unmatched junction bases: 6. CDR3 residues: CASSTGTGVGSPLHF. CDR3 DNA sequence: TGTGCCAGTAGTACCGGGACAGGGGTAGGTTCACCCCTCCACTTT.

V and J are TRBV24-1 and TRBJ2-6, with 7 bases identical to TRBD1. V lost 6 bases and J lost 2; bases outside the gene matches: 3. The CDR3 contains 15 residues. The germline CDR1 and CDR2 sequences are KGHDR and SFDVKD. CDR3 in amino acids: CATSPGQAGANVLTF. The CDR3 bases are TGTGCCACCAGTCCTGGACAGGCTGGGGCCAACGTCCTGACTTTC.

V is TRBV3-1 (or the pseudogene TRBV3-2) and J is TRBJ2-1, with 7 positions matching TRBD1. This CDR3 has 15 amino acids. Unmatched junction bases numbered 5, after V lost 1 base and J lost 5 bases. Germline V gives CDR1 LGHDT, CDR2 YNNKEL (reference sequence). The DNA for the CDR3 is TGTGCCAGCAGCCAAGTGTGGGACAGAAACAATGAGCAGTTCTTC. This sequence encodes CASSQVWDRNNEQFF.

The V call is TRBV7-2, the J call TRBJ1-1; D is unresolved. Germline lookup yields CDR1 SGHTA and CDR2 FQGNSA. The CDR3 consists of 14 residues. The V gene lost 5 bases and the J gene lost 5 bases, with 15 bases spanning the gap. The CDR3 loop reads CASSLRGTRTEAFF. The DNA for the CDR3 is TGTGCCAGCAGCCTCAGAGGTACGAGGACTGAAGCTTTCTTT.

The chain uses TRBV7-8 and TRBJ2-7; TRBD1 matches at 7 bases. The trim removed 1 base at V and 2 bases at J, leaving 2 bases unmatched. The CDR3 runs to 14 residues. Germline CDR1 is SGHVS and CDR2 is FQNEAQ. The CDR3 loop is CASSLVGQTYEQYF. The CDR3 DNA is TGTGCCAGCAGCTTAGTGGGACAGACCTACGAGCAGTACTTC.

This clone was counted between two and nine times. The chain has TRBV7-9 and TRBJ1-2; TRBD1 might be the D (6 bases). Trimming stripped 5 bases from V and 3 bases from J, with 10 bases between. Germline V gene lookup returns CDR1 SEHNR and CDR2 FQNEAQ (reference sequence). The CDR3 is 13 amino acids. This CDR3 reads CASSVTGYYGYTF. CDR3 in DNA: TGTGCCAGCAGCGTAACAGGGTACTATGGCTACACCTTC.

The gene calls are TRBV30 and TRBJ2-2; TRBD2 aligns across 10 bases. In germline, CDR1 is GTSNPN, CDR2 SVGIG (reference sequence). With V trimmed by 0 bases and J by 3 bases, 1 base remained unmatched. The length of the CDR3 is 15 residues. This CDR3 is CAWSVSGGDTGELFF. CDR3 nucleotides: TGTGCCTGGAGTGTAAGCGGGGGGGACACCGGGGAGCTGTTTTTT.

This chain links TRBV4-1 with TRBJ2-5; TRBD2 agrees at 11 bases. There are 18 residues in the CDR3. The trim removed 4 bases at V and 0 bases at J, leaving 10 bases unmatched. From germline, CDR1 is MGHRA and CDR2 YSYEKL. The DNA for the CDR3 is TGCGCCAGCAGCCCCCGATCCCTAGCGGGGGGTTACCAAGAGACCCAGTACTTC. This sequence encodes CASSPRSLAGGYQETQYF.

The V and J genes are TRBV2 and TRBJ1-2; no clear D. This CDR3 comprises 11 residues. Trimming took off 3 bases at V and 11 bases at J, with 10 bases between the two ends. CDR1 SNHLY and CDR2 FYNNEI come from the germline V gene. The CDR3 DNA reads TGTGCCAGCAGTGATGGGCTCTTATACACCTTC. Protein sequence: CASSDGLLYTF.